Below, 29 T cell receptor beta chains from the same sample are listed, as sequenced in a study of OX40 agonist ivuxolimab in advanced cancers. Only in-frame clones appear in the TCRdb table, and some are missing; sequencing was by immunoSEQ multiplex PCR. The table lists tens of thousands of clones, around 87% of them singletons. The specimen comprised CD4+ or CD8+ T cells sorted from blood, sampled in a trial of the OX40 agonist ivuxolimab. These receptors were collected from an adult with an advanced solid tumor such as melanoma, head and neck, liver or kidney cancer.

V usage is TRBV5-6 and J usage is TRBJ1-2; maybe TRBD1 (5 bases). V was clipped by 0 bases and J by 7 bases, with 10 bases between them. This CDR3 has 13 residues. The germline V gene encodes CDR1 SGHDT and CDR2 YYEEEE. The CDR3 DNA follows: TGTGCCAGCAGCTTGGGACAGACCTTTGGCTACACCTTC. It codes for CASSLGQTFGYTF.

This rearrangement joins TRBV7-6 to TRBJ1-1; D perhaps matches TRBD1 (5 bases). This CDR3 region has 15 residues. Germline CDR1 and CDR2: SGHVS and FNYEAQ. V gave up 5 bases and J gave up 5 bases, with 18 bases separating them. CDR3 sequence reads: CASSPGGQGNTEAFF. As DNA, the CDR3 is TGTGCCAGCAGCCCGGGGGGTCAGGGAAATACTGAAGCTTTCTTT. The full variable domain, in which reference TRBV7-6 and TRBJ1-1 provide the parts outside the CDR3, is GAGVSQSPRYKVTKRGQDVALRCDPISGHVSLYWYRQALGQGPEFLTYFNYEAQQDKSGLPNDRFSAERPEGSISTLTIQRTEQRDSAMYRCASSPGGQGNTEAFFGQGTRLTVV.

The rearrangement uses TRBV7-3 and TRBJ2-1, with 13 bases lining up with TRBD2. V lost 0 bases, J lost 5 bases, and 1 base stayed unmatched. The germline CDR1 and CDR2 sequences are SGHTA and FQGTGA. The length of the CDR3 is 16 residues. The chain's CDR3 is CASSLTGTSGDNEQFF. The DNA for the CDR3 is TGTGCCAGCAGCTTAACGGGGACTAGCGGGGACAATGAGCAGTTCTTC.

This chain uses TRBV6-5 with TRBJ2-7, with TRBD2 as a possible D gene (5 bases). V lost 6 bases to trimming and J lost 3 bases, with 18 bases between them. Per germline, CDR1 MNHEY and CDR2 SVGAGI. The CDR3 runs 15 residues. The CDR3 loop is CASSPRGFRSYEQYV. Written as DNA, the CDR3 is TGTGCCAGCAGCCCCCGGGGATTTAGGAGCTACGAGCAGTACGTC.

V usage is TRBV5-6 and J usage is TRBJ2-4, with D perhaps TRBD2 (5 bases). V lost 1 base to trimming and J lost 9 bases, with 20 bases between them. This CDR3 is built from 16 residues. From germline, CDR1 is SGHDT and CDR2 YYEEEE. CDR3 amino acids: CASSLIFELPGGIQYF. Here the CDR3 DNA reads TGTGCCAGCAGCTTGATCTTTGAGTTGCCTGGAGGCATTCAGTACTTC.

The chain combines TRBV7-3 with TRBJ2-1; D is undetermined. CDR3 length: 13 amino acids. CDR1 SGHTA and CDR2 FQGTGA come from the germline V gene. Trimming shortened V by 3 bases and J by 8 bases, and 11 bases separated the two germline ends. The CDR3 spells CASSFILGDEQFF. CDR3 coding DNA: TGTGCCAGCAGCTTCATCTTGGGTGATGAGCAGTTCTTC.

The table lists this clone with a count of one. This sequence joins TRBV7-6 and TRBJ2-1; weak D call: TRBD1 (6 bases). CDR3 length: 15 amino acids. The germline gives CDR1 SGHVS, CDR2 FNYEAQ. Trimming took off 5 bases at V and 0 bases at J, with 11 bases between the two ends. CDR3 nucleotides: TGTGCCAGCAGCAGGAAACAGGGCTCCTACAATGAGCAGTTCTTC. It is translated as CASSRKQGSYNEQFF.

CDR3 DNA sequence: TGTGCCAGTACCCAGGGGGGGATTGGACGTGGGGACACTGAAGCTTTCTTT. Translation: CASTQGGIGRGDTEAFF. The chain joins TRBV19 to TRBJ1-1; TRBD1 aligns across 7 bases. V was clipped by 7 bases and J by 3 bases; unmatched bases: 17. CDR1 is LNHDA and CDR2 is SQIVND in the germline V gene (reference sequence). The CDR3 sequence is 17 residues long.

This chain links TRBV27 with TRBJ2-1; 14 bases agree with TRBD2. After removal of 5 bases from V and 7 bases from J, the junction contained 7 bases not matched to a gene. This CDR3 comprises 16 residues. Germline CDR1 MNHEY, CDR2 SMNVEV (reference sequence). CDR3 amino acids: CASSPRTSGRPNEQFF. In DNA form, the CDR3 reads TGTGCCAGCAGTCCGCGGACTAGCGGGAGGCCAAATGAGCAGTTCTTC.

The genes are TRBV27 and TRBJ2-6; D possibly corresponds to TRBD2 (5 bases). The ends were cut back, 6 bases at V and 0 bases at J, with 12 bases in the middle. The CDR3 totals 16 residues. CDR1 is MNHEY, CDR2 SMNVEV, per germline (reference sequence). CDR3 sequence (DNA): TGTGCCAGCAGCCCCCTGGACTCCTCTGGGGCCAACGTCCTGACTTTC. It is translated as CASSPLDSSGANVLTF.

This chain links TRBV5-1 with TRBJ2-3; D gene uncertain. The germline V and J ends were trimmed by 0 bases and 2 bases, with 7 bases remaining between them. The CDR3 spans 14 residues. CDR1 is SGHRS and CDR2 is YFSETQ in the germline V gene. Written as DNA, the CDR3 is TGCGCCAGCAGCTTGGGTGCGTTCACAGATACGCAGTATTTT. It yields the protein CASSLGAFTDTQYF.

The chain uses TRBV6-5 and TRBJ2-7, with TRBD2 identical over 9 bases. This CDR3 has 12 amino acids. Germline assignment: CDR1 MNHEY and CDR2 SVGAGI. V gave up 6 bases and J gave up 12 bases; unmatched junction bases: 9. CDR3 amino acids: CASRPYGTSLYF. In DNA form, the CDR3 reads TGTGCCAGCAGACCCTACGGGACTAGCCTGTACTTC.

This clone was detected once. The genes are TRBV5-6 and TRBJ2-7, with unresolved D. The ends were cut back, 1 base at V and 4 bases at J, with 6 bases in the middle. This CDR3 has 12 residues. Germline-derived CDR1 and CDR2 are SGHDT and YYEEEE. CDR3 sequence (DNA): TGTGCCAGCAGCTTGATGGGATACGAGCAGTACTTC. Translating gives CASSLMGYEQYF.

The chain combines TRBV11-2 with TRBJ1-4; TRBD1 matches at 7 bases. V lost 3 bases and J lost 6; bases outside the gene matches: 7. Germline V CDR1 and CDR2: SGHAT, FQNNGV. The CDR3 consists of 15 residues. CDR3 in amino acids: CASSFSGTADEKLFF. The DNA for the CDR3 is TGTGCCAGCAGCTTTTCCGGGACAGCTGATGAAAAACTGTTTTTT.

CDR3 sequence reads: CASKFGADTQYF. CDR3 nucleotides: TGTGCCAGCAAATTTGGGGCAGATACGCAGTATTTT. V is TRBV2 and J is TRBJ2-3; D call uncertain. Trimming took 7 bases from V and 4 from J, leaving 9 bases between them. The CDR3 consists of 12 residues. Germline V gene sequence: CDR1 SNHLY, CDR2 FYNNEI.

The chain has TRBV4-1 and TRBJ1-1, with D possibly being TRBD1 (6 bases). V gave up 1 base and J gave up 5 bases, with 17 bases separating them. Germline values: CDR1 MGHRA, CDR2 YSYEKL. This CDR3 comprises 16 residues. The CDR3 DNA reads TGCGCCAGCAGCCAAGGTAGGGGGGCTTCGAGGACTGAAGCTTTCTTT. Translation gives CASSQGRGASRTEAFF.

The CDR3 spells CASSLAGGQPQHF. In DNA, the CDR3 is TGTGCCAGCAGCTTAGCCGGAGGACAGCCCCAGCATTTT. The gene calls are TRBV7-9 and TRBJ1-5; D not certain. Trimming shortened V by 0 bases and J by 7 bases, and 7 bases separated the two germline ends. Germline CDR1 and CDR2: SEHNR and FQNEAQ (reference sequence). The CDR3 length is 13 residues.

The chain has TRBV9 and TRBJ2-7, with unresolved D. Germline V CDR1 and CDR2: SGDLS, YYNGEE. Trimming took 3 bases from V and 2 from J, leaving 15 bases between them. The CDR3 covers 15 residues. The CDR3 bases are TGTGCCAGCAGCGCCATTGGCGGACCGACCTACGAGCAGTACTTC. Protein product: CASSAIGGPTYEQYF. The full variable domain, its missing parts supplied by reference TRBV9 and TRBJ2-7, is DSGVTQTPKHLITATGQRVTLRCSPRSGDLSVYWYQQSLDQGLQFLIQYYNGEERAKGNILERFSAQQFPDLHSELNLSSLELGDSALYFCASSAIGGPTYEQYFGPGTRLTVT.

This clone was picked up a small number of times. The J gene is TRBJ1-2, the V gene TRBV2; possibly TRBD1 for D (5 bases). Deletions cut 7 bases from V and 7 bases from J, with 10 bases between. The CDR3 runs 11 residues. The germline CDR1 and CDR2 sequences are SNHLY and FYNNEI. The CDR3 bases are TGTGCCAGCAACACAGGACGTGGCTACACCTTC. It yields the protein CASNTGRGYTF.

This sequence joins TRBV6-5 and TRBJ1-1; tentative D call: TRBD1 (5 bases). The CDR3 covers 14 residues. CDR1 and CDR2 from the germline V gene are MNHEY and SVGAGI. The V end was cut by 2 bases, the J end by 4 bases, with 11 bases between. The CDR3 is CASSYRGLGTEAFF. The CDR3 DNA sequence: TGTGCCAGCAGTTACCGGGGCCTAGGCACTGAAGCTTTCTTT.

CDR3 residues: CASSATSGNHNEQFF. CDR3 bases: TGTGCCAGCAGCGCCACTAGCGGGAACCACAATGAGCAGTTCTTC. The chain has TRBV9 and TRBJ2-1; 10 bases line up with TRBD2. The V and J ends lost 3 bases and 5 bases, in that order; junction bases with no gene match: 5. The germline V gene has CDR1 SGDLS and CDR2 YYNGEE. This CDR3 spans 15 amino acids.

This clone was observed a single time. The chain is built from TRBV28 and TRBJ2-7, with D maybe TRBD2 (6 bases). Trimming cost V 2 bases and J 0 bases, with 11 bases left between them. The CDR3 loop spans 15 amino acids. Looked up from germline, CDR1 is MDHEN and CDR2 is SYDVKM. The CDR3 bases are TGTGCCAGCAGTTTAGCGGGGCCCAGCTCCTACGAGCAGTACTTC. Translation: CASSLAGPSSYEQYF.

This sequence joins TRBV6-1 and TRBJ1-2; the match to TRBD1 covers 10 bases. The trim removed 6 bases at V and 7 bases at J, leaving 11 bases unmatched. CDR3 length: 15 residues. The germline gives CDR1 MNHNS, CDR2 SASEGT. The CDR3, as DNA: TGTGCCAGCAGCCTCCGTCAGGGACAGGGGAGTGGCTACACCTTC. Its protein is CASSLRQGQGSGYTF.

For this clone: Within the sample, other DNA sequences also encode this same CDR3. The rearrangement links TRBV7-3 to TRBJ1-1; TRBD1 aligns across 8 bases. This CDR3 has 13 amino acids. Unmatched junction bases numbered 1, after V lost 3 bases and J lost 4 bases. Germline V gene lookup returns CDR1 SGHTA and CDR2 FQGTGA. The CDR3 region has the DNA TGTGCCAGCAGCTTTACAGGGGGCACTGAAGCTTTCTTT. It is translated as CASSFTGGTEAFF. The variable domain in full, completed from reference TRBV7-3 and TRBJ1-1, reads GAGVSQTPSNKVTEKGKYVELRCDPISGHTALYWYRQSLGQGPEFLIYFQGTGAADDSGLPNDRFFAVRPEGSVSTLKIQRTERGDSAVYLCASSFTGGTEAFFGQGTRLTVV.

The chain combines TRBV7-2 with TRBJ1-1; 8 bases map to TRBD1. CDR1 is SGHTA, CDR2 FQGNSA, per germline. The CDR3 has 16 residues. The junction had 16 bases not matched to a gene; V was cut back by 5 bases and J by 8 bases. The CDR3 spells CASSIPGQAHLREAFF. For the CDR3, the DNA is TGTGCCAGCAGCATACCGGGACAGGCCCACCTAAGGGAAGCTTTCTTT.

The V gene is TRBV27, the J gene TRBJ1-2, with a weak D call TRBD1 (6 bases). V lost 3 bases, J lost 7 bases, and 12 bases lay in between. In germline, CDR1 is MNHEY, CDR2 SMNVEV (reference sequence). This CDR3 spans 13 amino acids. CDR3 DNA: TGTGCCAGCAGTTTGAACGGGGGCGGTGGCTACACCTTC. Protein sequence: CASSLNGGGGYTF.

Only a few counts were recorded for this clone. The chain uses TRBV7-8 and TRBJ1-3, with 7 nucleotides matching TRBD1. V lost 6 bases and J lost 2; bases outside the gene matches: 4. The V gene's germline CDR1 is SGHVS and CDR2 FQNEAQ. The CDR3 covers 14 residues. CDR3 nucleotide sequence: TGTGCCAGCAGGCAAGGGGGCACTGGAAACACCATATATTTT. It codes for CASRQGGTGNTIYF.

This chain joins TRBV5-1 and TRBJ2-7; D is possibly TRBD2 (5 bases). V was clipped by 3 bases and J by 0 bases, with 13 bases between them. The CDR3 has 15 residues. CDR1 and CDR2 (germline): SGHRS, YFSETQ. The CDR3 DNA reads TGCGCCAGCAGCTGGGGAGACGAAAGCTCCTACGAGCAGTACGTC. Translated, it gives CASSWGDESSYEQYV.

The chain joins TRBV7-8 to TRBJ2-7; 10 bases map to TRBD1. There are 15 residues in the CDR3. The germline V gene encodes CDR1 SGHVS and CDR2 FQNEAQ. Trimming removed 5 bases from V and 6 bases from J; junction bases left unmatched: 10. This CDR3 is CASSVSPGQGTEQYF. For the CDR3, the DNA is TGTGCCAGCAGCGTAAGCCCGGGACAGGGGACCGAGCAGTACTTC.